Included here is one T cell receptor (beta chain) sequence, with context. CD8 cells regarded as naive lacked CD45RO, were positively chosen for CCR7, and omitted terminally differentiated effector memory CD45RA+ cells. Sequencing was performed with immunoSEQ multiplex PCR; in TCRdb, only in-frame clones are kept and a portion is missing. The table has around 2.1 million clones, about 93% seen once. Trimming removed 7 bases at V and 5 bases at J, with 17 bases between. The CDR3 spans 14 residues. Germline-derived CDR1 and CDR2 are MGHDK and SYGVNS. This sample was taken from a study of shared clonotypes between healthy human individuals.

The chain has TRBV25-1 and TRBJ2-5, with D perhaps assigned TRBD1 or TRBD2 (6 bases each). What was sequenced was naive CD8+ T cells from PBMCs. This clonotype was sampled from a man aged 18 to 35 in good health. Some clones in this sample may be carry-over from other donors' samples. DNA for the CDR3: TGTGCCAGCACCCAATGGGGGGCGCCTGAGACCCAGTACTTC. Its protein product is CASTQWGAPETQYF.